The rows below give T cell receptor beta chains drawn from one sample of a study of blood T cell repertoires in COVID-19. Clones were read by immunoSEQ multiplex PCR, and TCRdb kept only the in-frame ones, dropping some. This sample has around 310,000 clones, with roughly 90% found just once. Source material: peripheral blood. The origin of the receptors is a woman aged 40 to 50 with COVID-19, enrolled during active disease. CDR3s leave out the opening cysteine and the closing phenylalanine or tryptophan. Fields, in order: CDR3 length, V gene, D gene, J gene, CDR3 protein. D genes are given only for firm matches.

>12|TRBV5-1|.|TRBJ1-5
ASSLESGSQPQH
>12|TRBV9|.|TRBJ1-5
ASSVAPYNQPQH
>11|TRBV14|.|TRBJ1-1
ASSQDGLRKAF
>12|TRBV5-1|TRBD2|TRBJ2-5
ASSGTSGDPPKN
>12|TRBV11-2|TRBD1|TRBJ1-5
ASSSTGAMTPQH
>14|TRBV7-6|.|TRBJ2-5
ASSLVGGRRRETQY
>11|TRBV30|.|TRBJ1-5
AWTGGLDQPQH
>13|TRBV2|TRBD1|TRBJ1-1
ASSDLRTGGTEAF
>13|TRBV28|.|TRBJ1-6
ASSSPVNYNSPLH
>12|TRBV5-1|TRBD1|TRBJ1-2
ASSLRAGGDGYT
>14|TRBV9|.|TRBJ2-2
ASSLSGHQNTGELF
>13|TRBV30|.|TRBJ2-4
AWSPPSLAKNIQY
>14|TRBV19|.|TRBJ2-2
ASSLVAPASTGELF
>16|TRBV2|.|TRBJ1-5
ASSEASRQVLSNQPQH
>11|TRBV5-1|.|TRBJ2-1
ASSFGEMNEQF
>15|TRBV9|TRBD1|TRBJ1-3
ASSVAGTGYSGNTIY
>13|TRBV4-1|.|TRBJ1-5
ASSPRAGSDQPQH
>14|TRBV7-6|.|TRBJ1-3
ASSPIGANSGNTIY
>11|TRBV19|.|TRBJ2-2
ASSPDSTGELF
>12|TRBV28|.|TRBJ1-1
ASSLGGGGTEAF
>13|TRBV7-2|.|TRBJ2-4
ASSPQGGTKNIQY
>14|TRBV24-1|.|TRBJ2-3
ATSDWTEESTDTQY
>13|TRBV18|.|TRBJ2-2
ASSSGVQLTGELF
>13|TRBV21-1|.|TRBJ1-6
ASSPGGENNSPLH
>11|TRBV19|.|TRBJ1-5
ASSIRTAQPQH
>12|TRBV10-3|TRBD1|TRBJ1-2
AILAGTANYGYT
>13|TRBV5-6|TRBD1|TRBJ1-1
ASRLRGRRDTEAF
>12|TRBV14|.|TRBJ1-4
ASSQREGSEKLF
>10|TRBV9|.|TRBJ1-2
ASSVDERGYT
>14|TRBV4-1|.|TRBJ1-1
ASSQVWAQGNIEAF
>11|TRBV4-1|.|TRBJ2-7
ASSPRTAGEQY
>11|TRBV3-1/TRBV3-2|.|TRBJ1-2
ASSWTVNYGYT
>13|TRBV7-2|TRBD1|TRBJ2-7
ASSSGQGRGAEQY
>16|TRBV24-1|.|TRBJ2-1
ATSDSFRQTHPYNEQF
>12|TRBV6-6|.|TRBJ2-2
ASSYLQVSGELF
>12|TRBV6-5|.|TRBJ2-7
ASKQGLSSYEQY
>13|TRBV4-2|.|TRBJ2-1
ASSQVARTLNEQF
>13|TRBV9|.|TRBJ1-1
ASSAHPTESTEAF
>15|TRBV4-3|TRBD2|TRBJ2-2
ASSYGLAGAKTGELF
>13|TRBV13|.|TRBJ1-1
ASSLEQGRRTEAF
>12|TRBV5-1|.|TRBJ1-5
ASSLGQFDQPQH
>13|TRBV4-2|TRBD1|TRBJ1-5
ASSQATGSNQPQH
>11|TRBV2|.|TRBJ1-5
ASSDRGGQPQH
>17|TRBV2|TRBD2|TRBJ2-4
ASSLRLAGVGGAKNIQY
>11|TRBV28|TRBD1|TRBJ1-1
ASSPPDRAEAF
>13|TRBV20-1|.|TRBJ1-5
SASKGVNSNQPQH